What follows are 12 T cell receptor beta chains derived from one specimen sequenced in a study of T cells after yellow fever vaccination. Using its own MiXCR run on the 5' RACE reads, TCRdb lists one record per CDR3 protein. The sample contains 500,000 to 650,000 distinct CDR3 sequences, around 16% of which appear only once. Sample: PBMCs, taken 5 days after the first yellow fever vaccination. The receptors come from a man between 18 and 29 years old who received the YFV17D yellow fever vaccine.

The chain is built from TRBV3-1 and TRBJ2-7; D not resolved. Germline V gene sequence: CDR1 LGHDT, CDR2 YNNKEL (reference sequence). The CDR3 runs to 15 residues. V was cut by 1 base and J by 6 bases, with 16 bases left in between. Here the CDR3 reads CASSQGFGPLGEQYF. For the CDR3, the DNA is TGTGCCAGCAGCCAAGGCTTTGGACCTTTGGGCGAGCAGTACTTC.

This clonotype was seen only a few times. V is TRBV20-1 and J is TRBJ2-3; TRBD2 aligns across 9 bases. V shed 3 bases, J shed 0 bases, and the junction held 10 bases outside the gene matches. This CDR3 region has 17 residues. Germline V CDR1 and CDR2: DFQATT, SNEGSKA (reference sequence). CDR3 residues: CSASRRGGSPSTDTQYF. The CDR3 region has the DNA TGCAGTGCTAGCAGGCGGGGGGGTTCTCCTAGCACAGATACGCAGTATTTT.

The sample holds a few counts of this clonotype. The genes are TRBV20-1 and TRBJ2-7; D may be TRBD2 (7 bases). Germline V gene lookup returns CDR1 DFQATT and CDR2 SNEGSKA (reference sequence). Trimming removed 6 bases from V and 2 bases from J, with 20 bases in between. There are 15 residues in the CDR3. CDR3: CSAGGGQVQTYEQYF. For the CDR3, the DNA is TGCAGTGCGGGGGGGGGCCAGGTTCAGACCTACGAGCAGTACTTC.

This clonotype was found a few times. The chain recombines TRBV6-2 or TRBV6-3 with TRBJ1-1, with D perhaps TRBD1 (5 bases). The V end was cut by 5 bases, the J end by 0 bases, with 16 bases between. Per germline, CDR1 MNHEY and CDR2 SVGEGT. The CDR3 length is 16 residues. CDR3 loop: CASSPPGPIMNTEAFF. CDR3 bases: TGTGCCAGCAGTCCGCCGGGACCGATTATGAACACTGAAGCTTTCTTT.

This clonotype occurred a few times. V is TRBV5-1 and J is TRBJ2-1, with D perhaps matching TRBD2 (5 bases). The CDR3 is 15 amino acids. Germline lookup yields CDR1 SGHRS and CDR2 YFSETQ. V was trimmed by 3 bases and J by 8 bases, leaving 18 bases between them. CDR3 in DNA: TGCGCCAGCAGCTCTATATACAAACACGGGGATGAGCAGTTCTTC. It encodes CASSSIYKHGDEQFF.

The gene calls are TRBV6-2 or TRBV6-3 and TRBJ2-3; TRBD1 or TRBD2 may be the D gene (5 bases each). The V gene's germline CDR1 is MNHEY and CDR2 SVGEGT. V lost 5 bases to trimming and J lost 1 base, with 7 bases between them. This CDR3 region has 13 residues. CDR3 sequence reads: CASSTGRTDTQYF. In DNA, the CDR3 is TGTGCCAGCAGTACGGGGCGCACAGATACGCAGTATTTT.

For the CDR3, the DNA is TGTGCCAGCAGCCAAGATCGGCTACAAGAGACCCAGTACTTC. This encodes CASSQDRLQETQYF. This sequence joins TRBV3-1 and TRBJ2-5, with D unclear. Germline V lookup: CDR1 LGHDT, CDR2 YNNKEL (reference sequence). V lost 0 bases to trimming and J lost 2 bases, with 7 bases between them. This CDR3 is built from 14 residues.

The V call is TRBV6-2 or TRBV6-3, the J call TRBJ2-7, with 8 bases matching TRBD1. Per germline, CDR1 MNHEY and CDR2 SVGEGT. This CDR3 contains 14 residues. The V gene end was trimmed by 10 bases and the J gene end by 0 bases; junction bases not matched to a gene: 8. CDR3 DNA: TGTGCCACCTCGAGGACAGGGAGCTCCTACGAGCAGTACGTC. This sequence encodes CATSRTGSSYEQYV.

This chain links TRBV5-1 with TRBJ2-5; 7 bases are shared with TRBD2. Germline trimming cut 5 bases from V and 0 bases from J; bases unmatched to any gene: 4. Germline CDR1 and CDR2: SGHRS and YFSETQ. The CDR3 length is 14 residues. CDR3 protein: CASRLSGHQETQYF. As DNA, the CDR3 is TGCGCCAGCAGGCTTAGCGGGCACCAAGAGACCCAGTACTTC. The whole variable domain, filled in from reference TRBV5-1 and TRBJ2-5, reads KAGVTQTPRYLIKTRGQQVTLSCSPISGHRSVSWYQQTPGQGLQFLFEYFSETQRNKGNFPGRFSGRQFSNSRSEMNVSTLELGDSALYLCASRLSGHQETQYFGPGTRLLVL.

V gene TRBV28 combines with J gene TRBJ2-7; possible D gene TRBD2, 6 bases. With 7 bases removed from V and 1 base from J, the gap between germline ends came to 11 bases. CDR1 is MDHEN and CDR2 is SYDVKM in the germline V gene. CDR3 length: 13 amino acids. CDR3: CASTVRGSYEQYF. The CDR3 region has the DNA TGTGCCAGCACGGTGCGGGGTTCCTACGAGCAGTACTTC.

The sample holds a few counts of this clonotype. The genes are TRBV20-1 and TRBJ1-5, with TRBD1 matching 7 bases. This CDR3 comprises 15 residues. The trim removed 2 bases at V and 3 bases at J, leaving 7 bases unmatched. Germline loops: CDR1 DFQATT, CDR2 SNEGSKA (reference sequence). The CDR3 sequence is CSARWGDRINQPQHF. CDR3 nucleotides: TGCAGTGCTAGATGGGGGGACAGAATCAATCAGCCCCAGCATTTT.

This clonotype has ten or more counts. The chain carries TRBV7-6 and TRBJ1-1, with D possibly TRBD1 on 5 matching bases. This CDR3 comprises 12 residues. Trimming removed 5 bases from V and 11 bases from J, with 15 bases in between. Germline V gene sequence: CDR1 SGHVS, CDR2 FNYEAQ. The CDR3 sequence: CASSLNGAEAFF. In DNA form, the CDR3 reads TGTGCCAGCAGCCTAAACGGGGCGGAGGCTTTCTTT.